The entry that follows covers one T cell receptor (beta chain) sequence. What it binds is not known. TCRdb re-called the 5' RACE reads with MiXCR, one entry per CDR3 protein. The sample holds roughly 720,000 distinct CDR3 sequences, around a sixth seen once. The data derive from a study of identical twins. Study-level findings and limits: For monozygotic twins, models underestimated out-of-frame TCR alpha sharing.

The sample was also reused in another study, on T cells expressing NK-cell markers. As that study records: The sequencing cohort of eight donors included seven HCMV-seropositive individuals and one seronegative individual. For several donors, the dominant NKG2C+ clonotypes made up roughly 1.0-7.0% of their CD8+ T cells.

This clonotype originated in a woman aged 18-29 years in good health. The sequencing sample was made of PBMCs.

The CDR3 DNA reads as TGTGCCAGCAGCTCGACAGGGGTCGTCAGTCAAGAGACCCAGTACTTC. This gives the protein CASSSTGVVSQETQYF. The chain carries TRBV5-6 and TRBJ2-5; 8 positions agree with TRBD1. The V segment lost 3 bases and the J segment 2 bases; nucleotides outside the gene matches: 9. The CDR3 is 16 amino acids. Germline CDR1 SGHDT, CDR2 YYEEEE.